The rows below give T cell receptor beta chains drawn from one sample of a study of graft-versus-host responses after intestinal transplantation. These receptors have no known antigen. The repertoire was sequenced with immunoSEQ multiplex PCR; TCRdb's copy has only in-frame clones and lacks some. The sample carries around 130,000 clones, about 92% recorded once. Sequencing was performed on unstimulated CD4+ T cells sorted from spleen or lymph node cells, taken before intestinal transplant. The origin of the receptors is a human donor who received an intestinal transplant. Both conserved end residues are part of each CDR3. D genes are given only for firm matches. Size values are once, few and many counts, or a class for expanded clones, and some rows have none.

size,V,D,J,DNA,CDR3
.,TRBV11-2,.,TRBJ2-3,TGTGCCAGCGCGAAGGGAGGCCTAAGAAGCACAGATACGCAGTATTTT,CASAKGGLRSTDTQYF
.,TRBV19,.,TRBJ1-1,TGTGCCAGTAGGACAGATATGAACACTGAAGCTTTCTTT,CASRTDMNTEAFF
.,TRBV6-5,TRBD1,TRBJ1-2,TGTGCCAGCAGTACCGGACAGGGGGTTGGCTACACCTTC,CASSTGQGVGYTF
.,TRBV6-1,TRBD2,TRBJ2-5,TGTGCCAGCAGTCGACTAGCGGGGGGCAAAGAGACCCAGTACTTC,CASSRLAGGKETQYF
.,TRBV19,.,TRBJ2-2,TGTGCCAGTAGTCCTGACACCACCGGGGAGCTGTTTTTT,CASSPDTTGELFF
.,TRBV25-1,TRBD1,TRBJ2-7,TGTGCCAGCAGTGATAGGTGGACAGGCTCCTACGAGCAGTACTTC,CASSDRWTGSYEQYF
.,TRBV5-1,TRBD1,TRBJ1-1,TGCGCCAGCAGAGAGCGACAGGGGGTAGCTGAAGCTTTCTTT,CASRERQGVAEAFF
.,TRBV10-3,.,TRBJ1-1,TGTGCCACGACCACGGGCATAAGACCTGAAGCTTTCTTT,CATTTGIRPEAFF
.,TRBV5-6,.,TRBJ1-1,TGTGCCAGCAGCTTGGCCGCTGAAGCTTTCTTT,CASSLAAEAFF
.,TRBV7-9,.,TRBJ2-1,TGTGCCAGCAGCTTAGATGTTAGGAATGAGCAGTTCTTC,CASSLDVRNEQFF
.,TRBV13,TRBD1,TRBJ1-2,TGTGCCAGCAGCTTACGGACAGGGGGCTATGGCTACACCTTC,CASSLRTGGYGYTF
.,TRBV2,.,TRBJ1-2,TGTGCCAGCGGGGCCGCCAGGGGCGCGGGAGGCTACACCTTC,CASGAARGAGGYTF
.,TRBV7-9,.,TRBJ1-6,TGTGCCATCCAGCGGGATCTAGGGTCCCTCCACTTT,CAIQRDLGSLHF
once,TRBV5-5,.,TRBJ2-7,TGTGCCAGCAGCGGTGTCGGAGACCGCTCCTACGAGCAGTACTTC,CASSGVGDRSYEQYF
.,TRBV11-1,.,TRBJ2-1,TGTGCCAGCAGCTTAGAGAGGGATGAGCAGTTCTTC,CASSLERDEQFF
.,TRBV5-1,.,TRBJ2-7,TGCGCCAGCAGCTTGGTCGGGGAGGCCTACGAGCAGTACTTC,CASSLVGEAYEQYF
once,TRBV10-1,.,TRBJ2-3,TGCGCCAGCAGTGACCTAACTCGGACAGATACGCAGTATTTT,CASSDLTRTDTQYF
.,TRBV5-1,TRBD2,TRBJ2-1,TGCGCCAGCACCCCCGGGACTAGCGCCAATGAGCAGTTCTTC,CASTPGTSANEQFF